This TCR beta chain was identified during a study of blood T cell repertoires in COVID-19. Study summary: Material from acute and convalescent COVID-19 was sourced from the United States, Italy and Spain. The analysed material was cDNA or gDNA that came from T cells, B-cell-depleted T cells, or PBMCs.

This study enrolled people aged about 18 to 90 from approximately 24 US geographic areas. J was trimmed by 8 bases and V by 2 bases; bases with no gene match: 8. Germline loops: CDR1 MNHNS, CDR2 SASEGT. The CDR3 totals 16 residues. As handled by the study authors: The authors estimated nucleated cell counts from reference gene primer amplification. This table comes from immunoSEQ multiplex PCR, and its TCRdb copy is limited to in-frame clones, with some not included. V and J calls and clone size are as listed in that table; D and trimming were resolved from the DNA. The table shows 200,000 to 250,000 clones, with almost 85% occurring only once.

The chain couples TRBV6-1 to TRBJ2-1, with TRBD2 matching 11 bases. This sequence was found in a woman aged 45-59 years with acute COVID-19. Sequencing input: PBMCs or T cells enriched from blood (not recorded which). This CDR3 is CASSEKGSGGADEQFF. The CDR3 nucleotides read TGTGCCAGCAGTGAAAAAGGTAGCGGGGGGGCCGATGAGCAGTTCTTC.